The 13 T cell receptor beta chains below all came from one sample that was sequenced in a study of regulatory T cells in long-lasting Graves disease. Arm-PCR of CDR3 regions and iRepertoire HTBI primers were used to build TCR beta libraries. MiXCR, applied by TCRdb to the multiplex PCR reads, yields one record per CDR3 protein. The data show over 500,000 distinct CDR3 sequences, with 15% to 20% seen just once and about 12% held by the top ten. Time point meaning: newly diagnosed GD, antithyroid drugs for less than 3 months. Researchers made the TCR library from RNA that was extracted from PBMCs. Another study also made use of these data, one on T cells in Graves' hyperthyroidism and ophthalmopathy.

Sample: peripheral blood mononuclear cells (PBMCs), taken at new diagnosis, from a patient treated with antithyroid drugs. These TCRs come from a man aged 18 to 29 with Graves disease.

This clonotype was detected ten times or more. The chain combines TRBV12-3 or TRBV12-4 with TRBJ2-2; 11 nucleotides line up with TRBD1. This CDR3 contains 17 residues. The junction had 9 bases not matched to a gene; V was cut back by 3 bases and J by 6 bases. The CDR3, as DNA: TGTGCCAGCAGTTTGAACGCCGGGACAGGGGGGTCCGGGGAGCTGTTTTTT. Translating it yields CASSLNAGTGGSGELFF.

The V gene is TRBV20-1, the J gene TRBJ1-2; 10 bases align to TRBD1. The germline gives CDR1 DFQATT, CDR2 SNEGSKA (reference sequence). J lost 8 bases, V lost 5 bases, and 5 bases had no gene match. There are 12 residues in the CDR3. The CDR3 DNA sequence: TGCAGTGCTGCCGGGACAGGGGAAGGCTACACCTTC. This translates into CSAAGTGEGYTF.

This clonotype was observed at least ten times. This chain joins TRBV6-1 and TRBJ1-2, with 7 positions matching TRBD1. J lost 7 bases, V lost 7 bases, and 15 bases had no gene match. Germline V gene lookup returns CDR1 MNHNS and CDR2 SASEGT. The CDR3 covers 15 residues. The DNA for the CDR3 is TGTGCCAGCATTCTAACGACACCCGGGGACAGTGGCTACACCTTC. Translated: CASILTTPGDSGYTF.

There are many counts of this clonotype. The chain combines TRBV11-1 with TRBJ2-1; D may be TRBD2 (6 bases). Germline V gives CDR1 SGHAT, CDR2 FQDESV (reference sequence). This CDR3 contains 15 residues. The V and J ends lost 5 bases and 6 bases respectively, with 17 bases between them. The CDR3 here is CASSPNKDYVNEQFF. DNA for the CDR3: TGTGCCAGCAGCCCTAACAAGGACTATGTCAATGAGCAGTTCTTC.

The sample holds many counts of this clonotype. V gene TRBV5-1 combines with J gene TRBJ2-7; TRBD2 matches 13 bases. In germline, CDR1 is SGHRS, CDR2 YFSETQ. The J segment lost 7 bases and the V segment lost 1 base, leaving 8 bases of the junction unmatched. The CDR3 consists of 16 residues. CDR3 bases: TGCGCCAGCAGCTTGACAGGACTAGCGGGAGTGGGAGAGCAGTACTTC. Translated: CASSLTGLAGVGEQYF.

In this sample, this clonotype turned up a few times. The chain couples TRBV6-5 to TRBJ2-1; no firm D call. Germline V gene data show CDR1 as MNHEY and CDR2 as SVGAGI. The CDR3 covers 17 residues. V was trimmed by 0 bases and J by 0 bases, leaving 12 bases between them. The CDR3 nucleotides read TGTGCCAGCAGTTACTCGGCTCGACAAGGCTCCTACAATGAGCAGTTCTTC. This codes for CASSYSARQGSYNEQFF.

CDR3 sequence (DNA): TGCAGTGCTCACAGGGATAGGGATCAGCCCCAGCATTTT. This gives the protein CSAHRDRDQPQHF. The V call is TRBV20-1, the J call TRBJ1-5; the D gene is possibly TRBD1 (6 bases). CDR1 is DFQATT and CDR2 is SNEGSKA in the germline V gene (reference sequence). V shed 5 bases and J shed 5 bases, with 13 bases lying between them. The CDR3 contains 13 residues.

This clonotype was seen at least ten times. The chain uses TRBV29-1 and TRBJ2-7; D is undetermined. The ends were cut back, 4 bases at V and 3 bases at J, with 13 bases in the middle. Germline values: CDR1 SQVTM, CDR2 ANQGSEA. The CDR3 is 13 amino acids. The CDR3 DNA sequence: TGCAGCGTTGCCAGGAATCGAGACTACGAGCAGTACTTC. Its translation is CSVARNRDYEQYF.

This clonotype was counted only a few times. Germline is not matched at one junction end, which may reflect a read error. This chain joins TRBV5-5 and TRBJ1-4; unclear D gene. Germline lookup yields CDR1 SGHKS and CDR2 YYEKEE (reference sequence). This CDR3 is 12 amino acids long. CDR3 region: CASSYSELGGIF. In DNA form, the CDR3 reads TGTGCCAGCAGTTACTCGGAGCTCGGCGGAATATTT.

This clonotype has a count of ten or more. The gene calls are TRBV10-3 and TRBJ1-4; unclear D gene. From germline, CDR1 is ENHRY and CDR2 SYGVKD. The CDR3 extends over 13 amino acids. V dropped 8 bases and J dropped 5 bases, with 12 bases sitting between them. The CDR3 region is CAISGAQNEKLFF. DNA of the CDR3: TGTGCCATCTCAGGAGCCCAGAATGAAAAACTGTTTTTT.

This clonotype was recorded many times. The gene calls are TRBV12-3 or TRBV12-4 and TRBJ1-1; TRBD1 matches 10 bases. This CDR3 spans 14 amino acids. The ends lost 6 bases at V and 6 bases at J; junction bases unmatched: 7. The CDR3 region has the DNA TGTGCCAGCAGCCCGACAGGGGGCTTCTCTGAAGCTTTCTTT. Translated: CASSPTGGFSEAFF.

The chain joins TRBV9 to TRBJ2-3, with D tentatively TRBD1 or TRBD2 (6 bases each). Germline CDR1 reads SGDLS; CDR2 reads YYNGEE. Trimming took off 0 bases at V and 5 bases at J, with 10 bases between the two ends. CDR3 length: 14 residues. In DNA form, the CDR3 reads TGTGCCAGCAGCGTAGTAGGGGGGCAAGATACGCAGTATTTT. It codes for CASSVVGGQDTQYF.

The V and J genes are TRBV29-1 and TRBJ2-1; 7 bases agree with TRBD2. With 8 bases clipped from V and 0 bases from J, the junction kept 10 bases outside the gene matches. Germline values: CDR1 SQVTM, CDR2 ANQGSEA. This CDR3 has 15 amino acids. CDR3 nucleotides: TGCAGCTCCTCAGGCCGGGGGGTCTCCTACAATGAGCAGTTCTTC. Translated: CSSSGRGVSYNEQFF.